The 9 T cell receptor beta chains below all came from one sample that was sequenced in a study of blood T cell repertoires in COVID-19. Generated by immunoSEQ multiplex PCR, the TCRdb table keeps only in-frame clones and is missing some. Of around 300,000 clones listed, around 91% were seen once; the top ten hold roughly 4.3%. Sequencing was done on a sample of PBMCs or T cells enriched from blood (not recorded which). These receptors were taken from a young woman with acute COVID-19.

This chain joins TRBV28 and TRBJ2-3; 8 bases map to TRBD2. Trimming at V came to 3 bases and at J to 6 bases, leaving 11 bases not matched to a gene. The germline V gene encodes CDR1 MDHEN and CDR2 SYDVKM. The CDR3 covers 16 residues. The CDR3 DNA sequence: TGTGCCAGCAGTTTTGGGTCGGCGGGAGGTGGGGATACGCAGTATTTT. This translates into CASSFGSAGGGDTQYF. The full variable domain, its missing parts supplied by reference TRBV28 and TRBJ2-3, is DVKVTQSSRYLVKRTGEKVFLECVQDMDHENMFWYRQDPGLGLRLIYFSYDVKMKEKGDIPEGYSVSREKKERFSLILESASTNQTSMYLCASSFGSAGGGDTQYFGPGTRLTVL.

CDR3 protein: CAWSDTIRGTYEQYF. CDR3 nucleotide sequence: TGTGCCTGGAGTGATACTATCAGGGGAACCTACGAGCAGTACTTC. This chain joins TRBV30 and TRBJ2-7, with D tentatively TRBD1 (6 bases). The CDR3 length is 15 residues. Germline CDR1 reads GTSNPN; CDR2 reads SVGIG (reference sequence). Trimming shortened V by 1 base and J by 2 bases, and 15 bases separated the two germline ends.

The chain uses TRBV7-3 and TRBJ2-3, with D tentatively TRBD2 (6 bases). Per germline, CDR1 SGHTA and CDR2 FQGTGA. Between the trimmed V and J ends, which lost 2 bases and 0 bases, there was a span of 15 bases. The CDR3 consists of 17 residues. The CDR3 sequence: CASSLSPPGTSTDTQYF. For the CDR3, the DNA is TGTGCCAGCAGCTTATCGCCCCCCGGGACTAGCACAGATACGCAGTATTTT.

The J gene is TRBJ1-1, the V gene TRBV14; no reliable D call. CDR1 SGHDN and CDR2 FVKESK come from the germline V gene. This CDR3 contains 13 residues. Trimming pared 1 base from V and 4 bases from J, leaving 7 bases between. The CDR3 loop reads CASSQVWSTEAFF. The DNA for the CDR3 is TGTGCCAGCAGCCAAGTCTGGAGCACTGAAGCTTTCTTT.

This sequence joins TRBV2 and TRBJ1-1; TRBD1 matches at 7 bases. The CDR3 totals 14 residues. With V trimmed by 10 bases and J by 6 bases, 14 bases remained unmatched. The V gene's germline CDR1 is SNHLY and CDR2 FYNNEI. The CDR3 loop is CATLIDRVGAEAFF. The CDR3 nucleotides read TGTGCCACCCTCATTGACAGGGTTGGCGCTGAAGCTTTCTTT.

This sequence joins TRBV10-3 and TRBJ2-5, with TRBD1 identical over 11 bases. The V gene end was trimmed by 5 bases and the J gene end by 4 bases; junction bases not matched to a gene: 3. Germline lookup yields CDR1 ENHRY and CDR2 SYGVKD. This CDR3 comprises 14 residues. Written as DNA, the CDR3 is TGTGCCATCAGTACCGGGACAGGGGGAGAGACCCAGTACTTC. Amino acid sequence: CAISTGTGGETQYF.

The V and J genes are TRBV18 and TRBJ1-5; TRBD1 matches 10 bases. CDR1 KGHSH and CDR2 LQKENI come from the germline V gene. The CDR3 is 15 amino acids. Germline trimming cut 2 bases from V and 5 bases from J; bases unmatched to any gene: 3. The CDR3 coding sequence is TGTGCCAGCTCACCATCGACAGGGGGCTATCAGCCCCAGCATTTT. Protein: CASSPSTGGYQPQHF. Filled out from reference TRBV18 and TRBJ1-5, the complete variable domain reads NAGVMQNPRHLVRRRGQEARLRCSPMKGHSHVYWYRQLPEEGLKFMVYLQKENIIDESGMPKERFSAEFPKEGPSILRIQQVVRGDSAAYFCASSPSTGGYQPQHFGDGTRLSIL.

The genes are TRBV29-1 and TRBJ2-6, with D tentatively TRBD1 (5 bases). Trimming pared 5 bases from V and 1 base from J, leaving 9 bases between. The CDR3 is 14 amino acids. The germline gives CDR1 SQVTM, CDR2 ANQGSEA. The CDR3 DNA reads as TGCAGCGTTCCTAGGACATCTGGGGCCAACGTCCTGACTTTC. Protein sequence: CSVPRTSGANVLTF. Full variable domain (outside the CDR3, taken from reference TRBV29-1 and TRBJ2-6): SAVISQKPSRDICQRGTSLTIQCQVDSQVTMMFWYRQQPGQSLTLIATANQGSEATYESGFVIDKFPISRPNLTFSTLTVSNMSPEDSSIYLCSVPRTSGANVLTFGAGSRLTVL.

The chain combines TRBV28 with TRBJ1-1, with D unresolved. The CDR3 runs to 16 residues. V was trimmed by 6 bases and J by 1 base, leaving 18 bases between them. Looked up from germline, CDR1 is MDHEN and CDR2 is SYDVKM. CDR3 in amino acids: CASSRFLGGKNTEAFF. The CDR3 nucleotides are TGTGCCAGCAGCCGCTTCCTGGGCGGGAAGAACACTGAAGCTTTCTTT.